This record covers a single T cell receptor (beta chain). This sample stems from a study of CD8 T cells in Susac syndrome. V lost 0 bases, J lost 3 bases, and 2 bases stayed unmatched. CDR1 KGHDR and CDR2 SFDVKD come from the germline V gene. CDR3 length: 16 residues. Random hexamers were used to reverse transcribe an amount of about 0.5 to 1 ug RNA. The method of amplification for TCR beta CDR3 was immunoSEQ multiplex PCR, covering 54 Vbeta and 13 Jbeta. TCRdb reprocessed the immunoSEQ multiplex PCR reads with MiXCR, giving one entry per CDR3 protein. The data show roughly 89,000 distinct CDR3 sequences, 90% to 97% seen once.

The material sequenced was CD8+ T cells from PBMCs. The chain carries TRBV24-1 and TRBJ2-3, with TRBD2 matching 10 bases. The receptor was isolated from a human donor with Susac syndrome. CDR3 loop: CATSDLPSGSTDTQYF. CDR3 bases: TGTGCCACCAGTGATTTGCCTAGCGGGAGTACAGATACGCAGTATTTT.